This TCR beta chain was sequenced in a study of shared clonotypes between healthy human individuals. Across the study: A donor's plate count was three for CD4 naive and three for CD4 memory; CD8 naive had two and CD8 memory one. Findings and caveats of the study: Shared clonotypes: approximately 5.3% naive CD4, about 4% naive CD8, less than 2.5% memory CD4, around 0.4% memory CD8. Donor clonotype sharing was expected to depend on sequencing depth.

A note on this clone: The antigen remains unidentified.

Only in-frame clones appear in the TCRdb table, and some are missing; sequencing was by immunoSEQ multiplex PCR. The data hold approximately 2,200,000 clones, with around 93% observed a single time. Deletions cut 0 bases from V and 3 bases from J, with 7 bases between. The CDR3 sequence is 14 residues long. CDR1 is KGHSH, CDR2 LQKENI, per germline. As defined, naive CD8 cells were CD45RO-negative and positively selected for CCR7, with terminally differentiated effector memory CD45RA+ cells excluded. The chain joins TRBV18 to TRBJ2-3; D is ambiguous. This TCR derives from a man younger than 35 in good health. Some clones in this sample may be carry-over from other donors' samples. The specimen was naive CD8+ T cells from PBMCs. CDR3 nucleotide sequence: TGTGCCAGCTCACCACCAGATTCAACAGATACGCAGTATTTT. It encodes CASSPPDSTDTQYF.